A selection of T cell receptor beta chains follows, all from one sample in a study of cytomegalovirus exposure and HLA in healthy donors. Some clones are missing from TCRdb's copy, which holds only in-frame ones; the method was immunoSEQ multiplex PCR. This table holds about 110,000 clones, approximately 86% found once. Material: PBMCs. Source of these receptors: a woman between 18 and 29 years old in good health and CMV-seropositive. Each CDR3 is given with its conserved first and last residue. Each record gives: D gene, J gene, clone size, V gene, CDR3 protein, CDR3 DNA. D genes are given only for firm matches. A clone size is listed for some rows: how often the clone was seen (once, few, many), or a class if it is expanded.

TRBD1 TRBJ1-2 . TRBV5-1 CASSASTGGLLGYTF TGCGCCAGCAGCGCCTCGACAGGGGGCCTCCTTGGCTACACCTTC
TRBD2 TRBJ2-3 . TRBV7-2 CASSLVAGGAAWDTQYF TGTGCCAGCAGCTTAGTGGCGGGAGGCGCCGCATGGGATACGCAGTATTTT
. TRBJ1-1 . TRBV5-4 CASSFDARRVNTEAFF TGTGCCAGCAGTTTCGATGCGCGCAGGGTGAACACTGAAGCTTTCTTT
TRBD2 TRBJ2-7 . TRBV30 CAFHPGLAGGSGYEQYF TGTGCCTTCCACCCCGGACTAGCGGGAGGATCGGGCTACGAGCAGTACTTC
. TRBJ1-1 few TRBV28 CASSLTETEAFF TGTGCCAGCAGTTTAACAGAGACTGAAGCTTTCTTT
. TRBJ1-2 . TRBV16 CASSPNRGSYGYTF TGTGCCAGCAGCCCAAATAGAGGCAGTTATGGCTACACCTTC
TRBD1 TRBJ1-6 . TRBV2 CASSLRTGYNSPLHF TGTGCCAGCAGTTTACGGACAGGGTATAATTCACCCCTCCACTTT
. TRBJ2-5 . TRBV19 CASSITIRGIGTQYF TGTGCCAGTAGTATTACAATTCGAGGGATTGGGACCCAGTACTTC
TRBD2 TRBJ2-7 . TRBV28 CASRVAGGDEQYF TGTGCCAGCAGGGTAGCGGGCGGGGACGAGCAGTACTTC
. TRBJ2-5 . TRBV25-1 CASSELGDQETQYF TGTGCCAGCAGTGAATTAGGAGACCAAGAGACCCAGTACTTC
. TRBJ1-1 . TRBV9 CASSVVGTLDTEAFF TGTGCCAGCAGCGTAGTGGGGACACTAGACACTGAAGCTTTCTTT
. TRBJ1-2 . TRBV4-1 CASSPTPGEGRGYTF TGCGCCAGCAGCCCCACCCCGGGCGAGGGCCGGGGCTACACCTTC
. TRBJ2-7 . TRBV29-1 CSVEDSGHGYEQYF TGCAGCGTTGAAGATTCGGGACACGGGTACGAGCAGTACTTC
TRBD2 TRBJ2-3 . TRBV9 CASSVSSGTGTDTQYF TGTGCCAGCAGCGTAAGTAGCGGGACGGGCACAGATACGCAGTATTTT
TRBD1 TRBJ1-2 . TRBV28 CASSYQTGANYGYTF TGTGCCAGCAGCTACCAGACAGGGGCTAACTATGGCTACACCTTC
. TRBJ2-1 . TRBV29-1 CSSGQSSYNEQFF TGCAGCTCAGGACAGAGCTCCTACAATGAGCAGTTCTTC
. TRBJ1-4 once TRBV7-8 CASSWNREEKLFF TGTGCCAGCAGCTGGAACCGGGAAGAAAAACTGTTTTTT
. TRBJ1-1 once TRBV2 CASSDWRGPEAFF TGTGCCAGCAGTGACTGGCGGGGTCCTGAAGCTTTCTTT
. TRBJ1-5 . TRBV6-6 CASQSRNQPQHF TGTGCCAGTCAATCCCGCAATCAGCCCCAGCATTTT
TRBD2 TRBJ2-3 . TRBV7-8 CASSLGGLAGDTQYF TGTGCCAGCAGCTTAGGGGGACTAGCGGGTGATACGCAGTATTTT
. TRBJ2-7 few TRBV18 CASSPPSSYEQYF TGTGCCAGCTCACCCCCGAGCTCCTACGAGCAGTACTTC
TRBD2 TRBJ2-2 once TRBV12-5 CASRTSGIAGELFF TGTGCTAGTAGGACTAGCGGGATCGCCGGGGAGCTGTTTTTT
. TRBJ1-2 . TRBV7-2 CASSLLPLSGGYTF TGTGCCAGCAGCTTACTCCCCCTTTCGGGAGGCTACACCTTC
. TRBJ1-1 . TRBV5-1 CASSLGVNTEAFF TGCGCCAGCAGCCTCGGAGTGAACACTGAAGCTTTCTTT
TRBD1 TRBJ2-5 . TRBV29-1 CSVEDGGQVERTQYF TGCAGCGTTGAAGATGGGGGACAGGTCGAGAGGACCCAGTACTTC
. TRBJ2-7 . TRBV11-2 CASSLGAYEQYF TGTGCCAGCAGCTTAGGGGCTTACGAGCAGTACTTC
TRBD2 TRBJ2-5 . TRBV27 CASSLLPGLAGGDQETQYF TGTGCCAGCAGTCTACTCCCGGGACTAGCGGGAGGCGACCAAGAGACCCAGTACTTC
TRBD2 TRBJ2-1 once TRBV30 CAWAPSGGTNEQFF TGTGCCTGGGCCCCTAGCGGAGGAACAAATGAGCAGTTCTTC
TRBD2 TRBJ2-7 once TRBV9 CASSPGLAVYEQYF TGTGCCAGCAGTCCAGGACTAGCGGTGTACGAGCAGTACTTC
. TRBJ1-5 . TRBV9 CASSVDGESNQPQHF TGTGCCAGCAGCGTAGACGGGGAAAGCAATCAGCCCCAGCATTTT
TRBD1 TRBJ2-2 . TRBV9 CASSSIGTESRELFF TGTGCCAGCAGCTCAATCGGGACAGAGAGTAGGGAGCTGTTTTTT
TRBD2 TRBJ2-3 . TRBV25-1 CASSETSVATDTQYF TGTGCCAGCAGTGAGACTAGCGTAGCCACAGATACGCAGTATTTT
. TRBJ2-5 once TRBV4-1 CASSPLANFETQYF TGCGCCAGCAGCCCCTTGGCCAATTTTGAGACCCAGTACTTC
TRBD1 TRBJ1-1 . TRBV27 CASSLRGTGRGTEAFF TGTGCCAGCAGTTTAAGGGGGACAGGCCGGGGTACTGAAGCTTTCTTT
. TRBJ1-2 . TRBV27 CASSSATGDYGYTF TGTGCCAGCAGTTCAGCGACAGGTGACTATGGCTACACCTTC
. TRBJ2-2 few TRBV6-5 CASSYSGESNTGELFF TGTGCCAGCAGTTACTCAGGAGAATCGAACACCGGGGAGCTGTTTTTT
TRBD1 TRBJ2-2 . TRBV18 CASSPRTGTGDTGELFF TGTGCCAGCTCACCACGAACCGGGACAGGGGACACCGGGGAGCTGTTTTTT
. TRBJ1-2 . TRBV19 CASRPAQSYGYTF TGTGCCAGTAGGCCCGCACAGAGCTATGGCTACACCTTC
TRBD1 TRBJ2-7 few TRBV11-2 CASSLDRVGPLEQYF TGTGCCAGCAGCTTGGACAGGGTCGGACCCCTCGAGCAGTACTTC
TRBD2 TRBJ2-7 . TRBV5-4 CASSLGGRASYEQYF TGTGCCAGCAGCTTGGGCGGGAGGGCCTCCTACGAGCAGTACTTC
TRBD1 TRBJ1-1 . TRBV6-6 CASRQRQGEDTEAFF TGTGCCAGCAGACAGAGACAGGGCGAAGACACTGAAGCTTTCTTT
. TRBJ1-2 . TRBV12-2 CASRLASGDSPCYGYTF TGTGCAAGTCGCTTAGCATCAGGGGACAGCCCCTGCTATGGCTACACCTTC
. TRBJ2-3 . TRBV7-3 CASSRGQSTDTQYF TGTGCCAGCAGCCGAGGACAGAGCACAGATACGCAGTATTTT
TRBD1 TRBJ1-2 once TRBV6-1 CASSNAGQRTYGYTF TGTGCCAGCAGCAACGCGGGACAGCGAACCTATGGCTACACCTTC
. TRBJ2-3 . TRBV10-3 CAISELYTDTQYF TGTGCCATCAGTGAGTTATACACAGATACGCAGTATTTT
. TRBJ1-1 once TRBV5-6 CASRYTGNTEAFF TGTGCCAGCAGGTACACAGGGAACACTGAAGCTTTCTTT
. TRBJ2-7 . TRBV5-1 CASSVLVGSSYEQYF TGCGCCAGCAGCGTCTTAGTCGGGTCTTCCTACGAGCAGTACTTC
TRBD2 TRBJ2-2 . TRBV4-2 CASSYGTSANTGELFF TGTGCCAGCAGTTATGGGACTAGCGCGAACACCGGGGAGCTGTTTTTT
. TRBJ2-5 . TRBV29-1 CSGGKETQYF TGCAGCGGCGGCAAAGAGACCCAGTACTTC
TRBD1 TRBJ1-1 . TRBV27 CASRDSMNTEAFF TGTGCCAGCCGGGACAGTATGAACACTGAAGCTTTCTTT
. TRBJ2-1 . TRBV4-1 CASSPRTNEQFF TGCGCCAGCAGCCCTAGGACTAATGAGCAGTTCTTC
TRBD1 TRBJ2-5 . TRBV5-1 CASSPGQGAGETQYF TGCGCCAGCAGCCCCGGACAGGGGGCAGGAGAGACCCAGTACTTC
TRBD1 TRBJ2-1 . TRBV18 CASSQGASYNEQFF TGTGCCAGCTCACAGGGGGCCTCCTACAATGAGCAGTTCTTC